The 16 T cell receptor beta chains presented below share a single source sample, sequenced in a study of beta chain features in type 1 diabetes. These receptors have no known antigen. Whole-study results and caveats: In all four CD4+ subsets, TCRB CDR3 length was significantly, moderately reduced in type 1 diabetes.

The whole isolated RNA underwent reverse transcription, so sequencing captured expressed TCRB transcripts. Clones were read by immunoSEQ multiplex PCR, and TCRdb kept only the in-frame ones, dropping some. The table lists roughly 300,000 clones, 9.3% of them singletons. The specimen sequenced was central memory CD4+ T cells from blood. All receptors derive from a man younger than 45 with type 1 diabetes.

Comment on this clone: The sample holds other DNA sequences that translate to the same CDR3. The chain joins TRBV10-3 to TRBJ2-7; 7 bases agree with TRBD1. The CDR3 is 13 residues long. J lost 4 bases, V lost 5 bases, and 5 bases had no gene match. Germline CDR1 ENHRY, CDR2 SYGVKD. CDR3 sequence: CAISRDREYEQYF. The CDR3 nucleotides are TGTGCCATCAGTAGAGACAGGGAATACGAGCAGTACTTC.

The chain uses TRBV7-9 and TRBJ2-5; tentatively, D is TRBD1 or TRBD2 (5 bases each). Germline values: CDR1 SEHNR, CDR2 FQNEAQ (reference sequence). The CDR3 is made up of 14 amino acids. Trimming left V 5 bases short and J 5 bases short, with 15 bases between. The CDR3 here is CASSRGGGAETQYF. CDR3 DNA: TGTGCCAGCAGCCGGGGCGGTGGGGCCGAGACCCAGTACTTC.

This clone was observed a few times. The CDR3 spells CASSEPGTGIYEQYF. In DNA form, the CDR3 reads TGTGCCAGCAGTGAACCGGGGACAGGGATCTACGAGCAGTACTTC. The chain employs TRBV2 and TRBJ2-7; 9 bases are a match to TRBD1. Germline trimming cut 2 bases from V and 3 bases from J; bases unmatched to any gene: 5. CDR3 length: 15 residues. CDR1 is SNHLY, CDR2 FYNNEI, per germline.

This clone appeared a few times. The chain uses TRBV30 and TRBJ1-3; D is undetermined. Germline V CDR1 and CDR2: GTSNPN, SVGIG (reference sequence). This CDR3 is 13 amino acids long. V was cut by 3 bases and J by 2 bases, with 8 bases left in between. CDR3: CAWSLGPGNTIYF. CDR3 sequence (DNA): TGTGCCTGGAGCCTCGGGCCTGGAAACACCATATATTTT. Filled out from reference TRBV30 and TRBJ1-3, the complete variable domain reads SQTIHQWPATLVQPVGSPLSLECTVEGTSNPNLYWYRQAAGRGLQLLFYSVGIGQISSEVPQNLSASRPQDRQFILSSKKLLLSDSGFYLCAWSLGPGNTIYFGEGSWLTVV.

V and J are TRBV7-2 and TRBJ1-4, with 9 bases fitting TRBD1. The CDR3 covers 14 residues. V lost 6 bases, J lost 8 bases, and 7 bases stayed unmatched. In germline, CDR1 is SGHTA, CDR2 FQGNSA. Here the CDR3 reads CASSPGTGKEKLFF. CDR3 nucleotide sequence: TGTGCCAGCAGTCCGGGGACAGGGAAAGAAAAACTGTTTTTT.

For the CDR3, the DNA is TGTGCCAGCAGCTTGTTAAGTGCCTACGAGCAGTACTTC. Its translation is CASSLLSAYEQYF. The V and J genes are TRBV5-6 and TRBJ2-7; D is unresolved. The CDR3 is made up of 13 amino acids. CDR1 SGHDT and CDR2 YYEEEE come from the germline V gene. V lost 1 base to trimming and J lost 2 bases, with 7 bases between them. The whole variable domain, filled in from reference TRBV5-6 and TRBJ2-7, reads DAGVTQSPTHLIKTRGQQVTLRCSPKSGHDTVSWYQQALGQGPQFIFQYYEEEERQRGNFPDRFSGHQFPNYSSELNVNALLLGDSALYLCASSLLSAYEQYFGPGTRLTVT.

The V gene is TRBV29-1, the J gene TRBJ2-5; tentative D call: TRBD2 (5 bases). Trimming cost V 7 bases and J 5 bases, with 17 bases left between them. The CDR3 spans 13 residues. Germline V gene data show CDR1 as SQVTM and CDR2 as ANQGSEA. In DNA, the CDR3 is TGCAGCGCTCTAAGCGGCCTATTGGAGACCCAGTACTTC. Its translation: CSALSGLLETQYF.

The rearrangement links TRBV4-3 to TRBJ2-7; D is possibly TRBD1 or TRBD2 (6 bases each). Trimming stripped 0 bases from V and 6 bases from J, with 12 bases between. Germline CDR1 and CDR2: LGHNA and YSLEER. This CDR3 is built from 14 residues. The CDR3 sequence is CASSQEGAEGEQYF. The CDR3 bases are TGCGCCAGCAGCCAAGAGGGGGCGGAGGGCGAGCAGTACTTC.

Many counts were recorded for this clone. This chain links TRBV2 with TRBJ2-7, with D possibly called TRBD1 or TRBD2 (5 bases each). This CDR3 is 11 amino acids long. Germline V gene lookup returns CDR1 SNHLY and CDR2 FYNNEI. Trimming shortened V by 5 bases and J by 11 bases, and 13 bases separated the two germline ends. The CDR3 nucleotides are TGTGCCAGCAGTCGGGACGCCGGAAAGTACTTC. This sequence encodes CASSRDAGKYF.

DNA of the CDR3: TGTGCCAGCAGCTCCTTTGGGACAGGGCTCGTCGGCTATGGCTACACCTTC. Protein sequence: CASSSFGTGLVGYGYTF. The chain has TRBV7-9 and TRBJ1-2; 9 positions match TRBD1. Per germline, CDR1 SEHNR and CDR2 FQNEAQ (reference sequence). The CDR3 sequence is 17 residues long. The V gene end was trimmed by 4 bases and the J gene end by 4 bases; junction bases not matched to a gene: 13.

This clone has more than one count but fewer than ten. DNA of the CDR3: TGTGCCAGCAGTCCCCGGACAACCCATAATGAAAAACTGTTTTTT. This translates into CASSPRTTHNEKLFF. This chain joins TRBV6-6 and TRBJ1-4; D is perhaps TRBD1 (5 bases). Germline values: CDR1 MNHNY, CDR2 SVGAGI (reference sequence). The CDR3 extends over 15 amino acids. V lost 5 bases, J lost 4 bases, and 14 bases lay in between.

The chain combines TRBV9 with TRBJ2-3, with TRBD1 identical over 8 bases. Germline trimming cut 3 bases from V and 2 bases from J; bases unmatched to any gene: 5. CDR1 is SGDLS and CDR2 is YYNGEE in the germline V gene. The length of the CDR3 is 15 residues. This CDR3 reads CASSAQGADTDTQYF. In DNA, the CDR3 is TGTGCCAGCAGCGCTCAGGGGGCAGACACAGATACGCAGTATTTT. The full variable domain, completed using reference TRBV9 and TRBJ2-3, is DSGVTQTPKHLITATGQRVTLRCSPRSGDLSVYWYQQSLDQGLQFLIQYYNGEERAKGNILERFSAQQFPDLHSELNLSSLELGDSALYFCASSAQGADTDTQYFGPGTRLTVL.

The rearrangement uses TRBV7-6 and TRBJ1-6; D is ambiguous. Trimming removed 0 bases from V and 7 bases from J, with 13 bases in between. The CDR3 consists of 16 residues. Germline CDR1 SGHVS, CDR2 FNYEAQ. The CDR3 sequence: CASSLAPGSLNSPLHF. In nucleotides, the CDR3 is TGTGCCAGCAGCTTAGCGCCTGGTAGTCTCAATTCACCCCTCCACTTT. Full variable domain (outside the CDR3, taken from reference TRBV7-6 and TRBJ1-6): GAGVSQSPRYKVTKRGQDVALRCDPISGHVSLYWYRQALGQGPEFLTYFNYEAQQDKSGLPNDRFSAERPEGSISTLTIQRTEQRDSAMYRCASSLAPGSLNSPLHFGNGTRLTVT.

The chain couples TRBV4-1 to TRBJ2-7, with D hard to call. V lost 0 bases and J lost 0, with 12 bases in between. CDR3 length: 16 amino acids. Germline lookup yields CDR1 MGHRA and CDR2 YSYEKL. CDR3 sequence: CASSQDWQQNSYEQYF. The CDR3 DNA is TGCGCCAGCAGCCAAGATTGGCAGCAGAACTCCTACGAGCAGTACTTC.

This chain connects TRBV30 to TRBJ1-2; 9 bases are shared with TRBD1. The germline V gene encodes CDR1 GTSNPN and CDR2 SVGIG (reference sequence). Trimming removed 8 bases from V and 7 bases from J; junction bases left unmatched: 5. The CDR3 sequence is 11 residues long. CDR3 in amino acids: CATGTGIGYTF. In DNA form, the CDR3 reads TGTGCCACCGGGACAGGGATTGGCTACACCTTC. The variable domain in full, completed from reference TRBV30 and TRBJ1-2, reads SQTIHQWPATLVQPVGSPLSLECTVEGTSNPNLYWYRQAAGRGLQLLFYSVGIGQISSEVPQNLSASRPQDRQFILSSKKLLLSDSGFYLCATGTGIGYTFGSGTRLTVV.

This clone showed up just a few times. The chain combines TRBV2 with TRBJ1-6; 7 bases match TRBD1. Trimming cost V 3 bases and J 10 bases; bases outside gene matches: 9. Germline CDR1 reads SNHLY; CDR2 reads FYNNEI. CDR3 length: 15 amino acids. CDR3 sequence reads: CASSDDRQGSSPLHF. In DNA form, the CDR3 reads TGTGCCAGCAGTGACGATAGACAGGGAAGCTCACCCCTCCACTTT.